This entry describes one T cell receptor beta chain. How the authors handled the data: Reference gene primer amplification gave nucleated cell count estimates. Generated by immunoSEQ multiplex PCR, the TCRdb table keeps only in-frame clones and is missing some. The V and J calls and clone size were taken over from that table, and D and trimming were inferred from the DNA. The sample yields approximately 120,000 clones, around four fifths seen once. The data are from a study of blood T cell repertoires in COVID-19. At the level of the study: COVID-19 samples from acute and convalescent phases originated in the United States, Italy and Spain. In each case, the material was cDNA or gDNA derived from T cells, B-cell-depleted T cells, or PBMCs.

CDR3 size: 16 residues. Germline loops: CDR1 SGHRS, CDR2 YFSETQ. V was pared by 0 bases and J by 4 bases, with 6 bases of the junction left unmatched. The receptor was derived from a human donor in a cohort sampled during active COVID-19. Sequencing was done on a sample of peripheral blood. The J gene is TRBJ2-5, the V gene TRBV5-1; 10 nucleotides agree with TRBD2. The CDR3 sequence: CASSLAPSGGSETQYF. The CDR3 DNA is TGCGCCAGCAGCTTGGCGCCTAGCGGGGGATCAGAGACCCAGTACTTC.